The 8 T cell receptor beta chains reported below all come from one sample, sequenced in a study of T cell repertoires in cytomegalovirus infection. One entry per CDR3 protein results from TCRdb running MiXCR on the reads. This sample yields about 900,000 distinct CDR3 sequences, of which approximately 31% are seen a single time; around 15% belongs to the top ten. Their antigens remain unidentified. Sequenced here: cultured CD8+ T cells from PBMCs, sampled from culture after CMV antigen stimulation. Receptors originate from a human donor in good health (CMV status not recorded). Some clones in this sample may be carry-over from other donors' samples.

The gene calls are TRBV6-1 and TRBJ1-1; D is possibly TRBD1 (6 bases). V lost 5 bases, J lost 6 bases, and 16 bases lay in between. The V gene's germline CDR1 is MNHNS and CDR2 SASEGT. The CDR3 consists of 14 residues. For the CDR3, the DNA is TGTGCCAGCAGTATTTCTTGGGGGGCCCCTGAAGCTTTCTTT. Protein product: CASSISWGAPEAFF.

This clonotype has only a few counts. The chain recombines TRBV14 with TRBJ1-1; no firm D call. V lost 4 bases and J 1 base, leaving 10 bases between the germline ends. The CDR3 has 14 residues. CDR1 and CDR2 from the germline V gene are SGHDN and FVKESK. CDR3 region: CASSPKGGNTEAFF. CDR3 DNA: TGTGCCAGCAGCCCCAAGGGAGGGAACACTGAAGCTTTCTTT.

To note about this clonotype: A read error may be the cause here, since a much bigger clone is one base away. This chain connects TRBV12-3 or TRBV12-4 to TRBJ2-5; D is perhaps TRBD2 (7 bases). CDR3 length: 15 residues. This chain's CDR3 is CASSYVGGRGEIQYF. Here the CDR3 DNA reads TGTGCCAGCAGTTACGTGGGGGGGCGCGGAGAGATCCAGTACTTC.

In this sample, this clonotype turned up a few times. V usage is TRBV5-4 and J usage is TRBJ2-2, with 7 bases matching TRBD1. V lost 6 bases to trimming and J lost 7 bases; unmatched junction nucleotides: 12. There are 15 residues in the CDR3. Germline V gene lookup returns CDR1 SGHNT and CDR2 YYREEE (reference sequence). The CDR3 DNA is TGTGCCAGCACCTCTTGGGACAGAGCGAACGGGGAGCTGTTTTTT. Translating gives CASTSWDRANGELFF.

This clonotype came up many times. The chain employs TRBV12-3 or TRBV12-4 and TRBJ2-2, with 8 bases fitting TRBD1. V shed 6 bases and J 6 bases; nucleotides not matched to a gene: 6. The CDR3 is 14 amino acids. CDR3 nucleotides: TGTGCCAGCAGCACCCAGGGGGCTGCCGGGGAGCTGTTTTTT. It specifies CASSTQGAAGELFF.

This clonotype was counted between two and nine times. J is TRBJ2-3 and V is TRBV7-4; 9 nucleotides align to TRBD1. The CDR3 is made up of 17 amino acids. The germline V gene encodes CDR1 SGHVT and CDR2 SQSDAQ. Trimming at V came to 4 bases and at J to 0 bases, leaving 8 bases not matched to a gene. The CDR3 DNA sequence: TGTGCCAGCAGCTCAATAACAGGGGGCTCAAGCACAGATACGCAGTATTTT. Its protein product is CASSSITGGSSTDTQYF.

V is TRBV28 and J is TRBJ2-1; 8 bases map to TRBD2. The CDR3 covers 15 residues. The V and J ends lost 4 bases and 4 bases, in that order; junction bases with no gene match: 6. Per germline, CDR1 MDHEN and CDR2 SYDVKM. The CDR3 is CASSSGLADYNEQFF. DNA for the CDR3: TGTGCCAGCAGTTCTGGACTAGCAGATTACAATGAGCAGTTCTTC.

A few counts support this clonotype. The chain links TRBV12-5 to TRBJ2-3; possible D gene TRBD2, 7 bases. The germline V and J ends were trimmed by 7 bases and 6 bases, with 23 bases remaining between them. Germline V gene data show CDR1 as LGHNT and CDR2 as FRNRAP. This CDR3 is 16 amino acids long. Here the CDR3 DNA reads TGTGCTAGTGCCCGGACGGGGGGCTTATACCTCGATACGCAGTATTTT. Encoded protein: CASARTGGLYLDTQYF.